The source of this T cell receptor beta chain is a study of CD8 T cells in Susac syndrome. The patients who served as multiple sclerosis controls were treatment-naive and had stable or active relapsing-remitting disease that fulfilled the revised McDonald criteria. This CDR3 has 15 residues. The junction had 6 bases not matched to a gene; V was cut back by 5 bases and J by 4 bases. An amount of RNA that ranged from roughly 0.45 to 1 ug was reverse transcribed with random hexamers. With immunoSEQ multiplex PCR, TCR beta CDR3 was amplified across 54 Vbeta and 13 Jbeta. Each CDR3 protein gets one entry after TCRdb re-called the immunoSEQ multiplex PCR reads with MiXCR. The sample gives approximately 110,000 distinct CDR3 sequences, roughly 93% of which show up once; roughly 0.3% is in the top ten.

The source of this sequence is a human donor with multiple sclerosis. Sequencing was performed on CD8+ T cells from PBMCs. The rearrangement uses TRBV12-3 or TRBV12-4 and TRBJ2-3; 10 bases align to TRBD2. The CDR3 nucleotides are TGTGCCAGCAGTCTTAGCGGGGGGAGCGCAGATACGCAGTATTTT. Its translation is CASSLSGGSADTQYF.